This T cell receptor beta chain was retrieved from a study of cytotoxic CD8 clonotypes in ibrutinib-treated CLL. Study-wide findings and caveats: Clonality climbed at ibrutinib response, then dropped toward baseline at progression. Under treatment, the uncommon public clonotypes either contracted or remained stable. Against age-matched healthy donors, baseline clonality ran higher and tracked circulating CD8+ T-cell counts.

Only in-frame clones appear in the TCRdb table, and some are missing; sequencing was by immunoSEQ multiplex PCR. The table includes about 140,000 clones, about 84% detected once. This CDR3 spans 14 amino acids. The V and J ends lost 6 bases and 9 bases respectively, with 18 bases between them. Germline lookup yields CDR1 LNHNV and CDR2 YYDKDF (reference sequence). Points on this clone: Its antigen is unidentified.

The chain recombines TRBV15 with TRBJ2-1; a possible D gene is TRBD1 (5 bases). The material sequenced was PBMCs, taken after 36 months of ibrutinib treatment. The receptor comes from a human donor with chronic lymphocytic leukemia. The CDR3 protein is CATSYYSQRGEQFF. CDR3 DNA: TGTGCCACCAGTTACTACTCGCAAAGGGGTGAGCAGTTCTTC.